The T cell receptor beta chain under discussion was sequenced for a study of CD8 T cells in Susac syndrome (dated by TCRdb to the late 2010s). Concerning the study at large: The study used repertoire sequencing to test whether antigen drove CD8+ T cell activation and differentiation in Susac syndrome.

V is clipped by 4 bases and J by 1 base, and the sequence between their germline boundaries is 14 bases long. Sequences MDHEN (CDR1) and SYDVKM (CDR2) are obtained from the germline V gene. There are 16 amino acids in the CDR3, from cysteine to phenylalanine inclusive. Only the CDR3 portion is preserved as DNA: 48 bases, with reading frame beginning at the first base. High-throughput TCR beta sequencing profiled peripheral blood CD8+ and CD4+ T cells from healthy donors, Susac syndrome patients and multiple sclerosis patients. Healthy donors were included as age- and sex-matched controls. CD8+ TEMRA cells were enriched by FACS, while bulk CD8+ and CD4+ T cells were purified by magnetic negative isolation. Blood was drawn into EDTA tubes, processed within 24 hours, and PBMCs were isolated by density gradient centrifugation. PBMCs intended for TCR sequencing were frozen in liquid nitrogen and were later thawed in a 37 degrees C water bath. A purity of at least 90% was achieved for sorted or isolated CD4+, CD8+ and CD8+ TEMRA cells.

Findings and caveats that apply to the study as a whole: The number of individuals in the TCR sequencing and HLA analysis was acknowledged as relatively small.

RNA was extracted using the RNeasy kit, and about 0.45 to 1 ug of the RNA was reverse transcribed with random hexamers. TCR beta CDR3 regions were amplified with the immunoSEQ multiplex PCR assay covering 54 Vbeta and 13 Jbeta segments. PCR amplification bias was corrected using a synthetic template baseline for primer optimization and computational correction. The authors' pipeline ran thus. Reads were assigned to V, D and J genes according to IMGT and analyzed in immunoSEQ Analyzer, with only productive sequences retained. Clonality was calculated as one minus the Shannon entropy normalized by log2 of the number of productive unique sequences. For each patient and control, public and private clones were evaluated among the 100 most prevalent clones. Susac-specific clones were defined as absent from healthy and MS cohorts, about 1,000 published viral clones and other ImmuneACCESS disease sequences. TCRdb reanalyzed the raw reads on its own, using fastp at Q25 for trimming and MiXCR for clone calling, and kept in-frame beta chains. Each record represents a unique CDR3 protein, reported with the most common genes and DNA among its rows. The V and J calls here are based on TCRdb, not the publication. The table for this sample lists more than 150,000 distinct CDR3 sequences; just over 90% of them were counted only once. The leading ten clones occupy approximately 0.075% of the sample.

With regard to this clonotype: Its binding antigen is unknown. No base quality values were provided; no much bigger clone lies one nucleotide off.

The clonotype comes from a human donor in good health. Sample: CD4+ T cells from PBMCs. The rearrangement combines TRBV28 with TRBJ1-5; perhaps TRBD1 is the D gene, with 5 bases matching. The CDR3 region: CASSSGPGDSNQPQHF. In nucleotides, the sequence is TGTGCCAGCAGTTCGGGTCCCGGGGACAGCAATCAGCCCCAGCATTTT.